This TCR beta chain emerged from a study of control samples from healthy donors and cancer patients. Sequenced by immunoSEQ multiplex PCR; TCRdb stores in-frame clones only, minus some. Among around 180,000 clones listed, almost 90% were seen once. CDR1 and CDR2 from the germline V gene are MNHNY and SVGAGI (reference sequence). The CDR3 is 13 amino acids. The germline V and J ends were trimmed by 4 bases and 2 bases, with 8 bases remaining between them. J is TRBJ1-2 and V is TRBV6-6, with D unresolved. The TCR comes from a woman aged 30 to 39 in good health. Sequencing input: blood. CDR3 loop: CASSSPGNYGYTF. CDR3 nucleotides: TGTGCCAGCAGTTCCCCAGGAAACTATGGCTACACCTTC.